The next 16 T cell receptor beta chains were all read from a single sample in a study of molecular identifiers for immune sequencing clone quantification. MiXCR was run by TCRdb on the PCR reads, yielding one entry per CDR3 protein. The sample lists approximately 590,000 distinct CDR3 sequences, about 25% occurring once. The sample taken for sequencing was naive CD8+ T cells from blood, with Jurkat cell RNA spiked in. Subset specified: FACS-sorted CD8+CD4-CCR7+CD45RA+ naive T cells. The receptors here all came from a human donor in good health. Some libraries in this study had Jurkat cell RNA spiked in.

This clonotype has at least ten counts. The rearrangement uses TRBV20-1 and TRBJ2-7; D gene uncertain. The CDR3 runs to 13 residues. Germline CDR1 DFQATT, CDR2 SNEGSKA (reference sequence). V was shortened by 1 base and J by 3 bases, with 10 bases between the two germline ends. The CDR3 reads CSARGTRSYEQYF. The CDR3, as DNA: TGCAGTGCTAGAGGGACGCGAAGCTACGAGCAGTACTTC.

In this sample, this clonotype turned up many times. CDR3 loop: CASSFTLGNEQFF. In DNA form, the CDR3 reads TGTGCCAGCAGCTTCACCCTAGGGAATGAGCAGTTCTTC. The rearrangement joins TRBV5-4 to TRBJ2-1; unclear D gene. Trimming removed 2 bases at V and 7 bases at J, with 10 bases between. This CDR3 comprises 13 residues. Germline assignment: CDR1 SGHNT and CDR2 YYREEE (reference sequence).

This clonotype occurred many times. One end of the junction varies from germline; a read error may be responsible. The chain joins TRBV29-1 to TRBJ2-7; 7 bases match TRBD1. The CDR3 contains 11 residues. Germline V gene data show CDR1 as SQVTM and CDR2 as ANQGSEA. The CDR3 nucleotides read TGCAGCGCTGAACAGGGGTACGAGCAGTACTTC. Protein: CSAEQGYEQYF.

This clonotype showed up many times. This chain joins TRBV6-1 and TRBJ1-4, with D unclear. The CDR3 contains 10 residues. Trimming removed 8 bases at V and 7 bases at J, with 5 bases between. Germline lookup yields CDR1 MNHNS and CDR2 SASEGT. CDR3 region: CASGSEKLFF. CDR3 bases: TGTGCCAGCGGTAGTGAAAAACTGTTTTTT.

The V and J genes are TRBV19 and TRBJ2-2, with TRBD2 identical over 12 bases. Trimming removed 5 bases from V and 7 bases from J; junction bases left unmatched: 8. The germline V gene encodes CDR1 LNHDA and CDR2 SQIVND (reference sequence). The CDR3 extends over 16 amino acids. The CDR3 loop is CASSLGPSGGVGELFF. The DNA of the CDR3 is TGTGCCAGTAGTCTTGGCCCTAGCGGGGGGGTCGGGGAGCTGTTTTTT. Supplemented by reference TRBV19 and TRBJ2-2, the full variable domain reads DGGITQSPKYLFRKEGQNVTLSCEQNLNHDAMYWYRQDPGQGLRLIYYSQIVNDFQKGDIAEGYSVSREKKESFPLTVTSAQKNPTAFYLCASSLGPSGGVGELFFGEGSRLTVL.

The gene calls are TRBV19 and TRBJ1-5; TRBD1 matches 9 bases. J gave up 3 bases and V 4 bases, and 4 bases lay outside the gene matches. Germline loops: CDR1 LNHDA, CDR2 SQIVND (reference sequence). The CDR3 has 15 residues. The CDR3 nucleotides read TGTGCCAGTAGTAAGGGACAGGGAGTCAATCAGCCCCAGCATTTT. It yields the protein CASSKGQGVNQPQHF.

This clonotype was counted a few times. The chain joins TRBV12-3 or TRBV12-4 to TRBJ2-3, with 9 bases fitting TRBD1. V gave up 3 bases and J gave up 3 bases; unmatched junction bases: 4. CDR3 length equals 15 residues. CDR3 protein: CASSFWGQGTDTQYF. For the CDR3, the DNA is TGTGCCAGCAGTTTTTGGGGACAGGGAACAGATACGCAGTATTTT.

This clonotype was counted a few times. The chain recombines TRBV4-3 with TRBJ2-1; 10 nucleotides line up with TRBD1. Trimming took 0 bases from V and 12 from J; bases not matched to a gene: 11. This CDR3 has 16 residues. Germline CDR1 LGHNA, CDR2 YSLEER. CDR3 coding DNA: TGCGCCAGCAGCCAAGATGGGACAGGGGCCACTCAATGGCAGTTCTTC. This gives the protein CASSQDGTGATQWQFF.

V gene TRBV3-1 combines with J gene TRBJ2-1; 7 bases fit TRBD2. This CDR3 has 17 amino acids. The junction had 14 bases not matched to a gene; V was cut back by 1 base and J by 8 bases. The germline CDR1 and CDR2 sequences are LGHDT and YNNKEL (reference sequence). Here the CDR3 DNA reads TGTGCCAGCAGCCAAGTTCTTACTGCGGGGGTGTCGGATGAGCAGTTCTTC. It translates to CASSQVLTAGVSDEQFF.

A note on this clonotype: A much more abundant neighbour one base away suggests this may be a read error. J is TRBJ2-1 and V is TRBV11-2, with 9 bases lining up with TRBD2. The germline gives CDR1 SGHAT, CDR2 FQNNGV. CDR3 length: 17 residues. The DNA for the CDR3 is TGTGCCAGCAGCTTGGGGGGGGGACTAGCCCTCTTCAATGAGCTGTTCTTC. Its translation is CASSLGGGLALFNELFF.

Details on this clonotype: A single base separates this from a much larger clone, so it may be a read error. CDR3 nucleotides: TGTGCCAGCAGCCGACAGTATAGCAATCAGCCCCAGCATTTT. Its protein product is CASSRQYSNQPQHF. The genes are TRBV7-9 and TRBJ1-5, with a weak D call TRBD1 (5 bases). From germline, CDR1 is SEHNR and CDR2 FQNEAQ (reference sequence). The V gene lost 5 bases and the J gene lost 0 bases, with 8 bases spanning the gap. The CDR3 extends over 14 amino acids.

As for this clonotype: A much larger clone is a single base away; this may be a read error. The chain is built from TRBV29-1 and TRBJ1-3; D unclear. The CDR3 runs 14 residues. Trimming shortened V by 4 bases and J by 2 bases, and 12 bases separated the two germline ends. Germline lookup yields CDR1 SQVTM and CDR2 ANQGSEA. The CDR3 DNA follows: TGCAGCGTTGGACCCGGCTCCCCTGGAAACACCATATATTTT. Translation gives CSVGPGSPGNTIYF.

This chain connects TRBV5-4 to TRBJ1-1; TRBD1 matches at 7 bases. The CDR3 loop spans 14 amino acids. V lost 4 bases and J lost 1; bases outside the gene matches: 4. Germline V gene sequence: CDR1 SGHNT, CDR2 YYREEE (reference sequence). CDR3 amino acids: CASSPGQENTEAFF. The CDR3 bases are TGTGCCAGCAGCCCCGGACAGGAGAACACTGAAGCTTTCTTT.

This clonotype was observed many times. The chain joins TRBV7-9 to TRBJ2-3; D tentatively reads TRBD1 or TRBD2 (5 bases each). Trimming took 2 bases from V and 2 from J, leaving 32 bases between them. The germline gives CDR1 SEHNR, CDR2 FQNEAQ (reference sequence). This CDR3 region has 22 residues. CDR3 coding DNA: TGTGCCAGCAGCTTAAGAACCGGGGACGGACGAAACCCAATAGCCAACACAGATACGCAGTATTTT. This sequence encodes CASSLRTGDGRNPIANTDTQYF.

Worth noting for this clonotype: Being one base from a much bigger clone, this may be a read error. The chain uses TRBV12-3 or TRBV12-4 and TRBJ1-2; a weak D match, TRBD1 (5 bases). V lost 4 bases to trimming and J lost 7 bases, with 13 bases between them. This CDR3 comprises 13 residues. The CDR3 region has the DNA TGTGCCAGCAGTTGGCCGGGACGCTTTGGCTACACCTTC. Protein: CASSWPGRFGYTF.

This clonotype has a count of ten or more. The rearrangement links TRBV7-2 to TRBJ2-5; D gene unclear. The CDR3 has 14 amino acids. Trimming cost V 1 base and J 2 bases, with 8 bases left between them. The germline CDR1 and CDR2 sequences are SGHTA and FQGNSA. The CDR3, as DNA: TGTGCCAGCAGCTTAGTTCTAGGACAAGAGACCCAGTACTTC. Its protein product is CASSLVLGQETQYF.